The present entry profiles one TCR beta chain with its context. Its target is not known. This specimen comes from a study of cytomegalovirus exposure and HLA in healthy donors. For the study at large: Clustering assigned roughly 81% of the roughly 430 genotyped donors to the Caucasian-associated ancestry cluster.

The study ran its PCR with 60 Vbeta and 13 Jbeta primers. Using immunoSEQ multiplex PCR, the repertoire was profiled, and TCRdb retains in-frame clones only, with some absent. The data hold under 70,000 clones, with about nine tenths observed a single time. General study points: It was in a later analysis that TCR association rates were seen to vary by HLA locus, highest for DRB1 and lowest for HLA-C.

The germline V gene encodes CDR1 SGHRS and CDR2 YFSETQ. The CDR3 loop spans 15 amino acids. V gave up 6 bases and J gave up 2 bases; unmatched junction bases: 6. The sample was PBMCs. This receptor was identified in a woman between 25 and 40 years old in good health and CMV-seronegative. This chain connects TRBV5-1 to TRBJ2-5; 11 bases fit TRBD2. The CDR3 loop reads CASTLGLAGQETQYF. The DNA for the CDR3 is TGCGCCAGCACCCTAGGACTAGCGGGTCAAGAGACCCAGTACTTC. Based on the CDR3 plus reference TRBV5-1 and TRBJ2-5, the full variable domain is KAGVTQTPRYLIKTRGQQVTLSCSPISGHRSVSWYQQTPGQGLQFLFEYFSETQRNKGNFPGRFSGRQFSNSRSEMNVSTLELGDSALYLCASTLGLAGQETQYFGPGTRLLVL.